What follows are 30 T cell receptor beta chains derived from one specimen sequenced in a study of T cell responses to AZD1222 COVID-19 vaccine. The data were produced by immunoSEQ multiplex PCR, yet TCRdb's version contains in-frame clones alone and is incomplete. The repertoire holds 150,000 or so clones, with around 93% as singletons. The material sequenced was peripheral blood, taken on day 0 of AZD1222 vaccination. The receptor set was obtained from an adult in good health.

Written as DNA, the CDR3 is TGTGCCAGCAGCAAAGGCCTTTACAGGGTTAGGGCCTCACCCCTCCACTTT. It specifies CASSKGLYRVRASPLHF. The chain is built from TRBV21-1 and TRBJ1-6; TRBD1 was called by the table and not checked on the DNA. TRBV21-1 corresponds to a pseudogene. This CDR3 spans 17 amino acids.

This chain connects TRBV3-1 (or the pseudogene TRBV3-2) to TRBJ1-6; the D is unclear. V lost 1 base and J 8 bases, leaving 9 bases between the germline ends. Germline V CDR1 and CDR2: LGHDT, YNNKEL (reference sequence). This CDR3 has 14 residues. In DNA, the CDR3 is TGTGCCAGCAGCCAAGGGGTTCGGGATTCACCCCTCCACTTT. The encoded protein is CASSQGVRDSPLHF.

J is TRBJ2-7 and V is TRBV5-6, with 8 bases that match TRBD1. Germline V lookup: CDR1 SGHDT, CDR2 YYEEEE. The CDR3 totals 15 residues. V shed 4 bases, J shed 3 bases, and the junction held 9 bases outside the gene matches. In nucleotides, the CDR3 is TGTGCCAGCAGCGTCGAGGGGACAGGCGTCTACGAGCAGTACTTC. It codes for CASSVEGTGVYEQYF.

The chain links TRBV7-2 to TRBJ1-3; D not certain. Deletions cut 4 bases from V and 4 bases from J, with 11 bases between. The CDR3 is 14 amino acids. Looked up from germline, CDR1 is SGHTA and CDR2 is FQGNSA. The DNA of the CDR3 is TGTGCCAGCAGCTCCTCCGTTTCGGGAAACACCATATATTTT. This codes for CASSSSVSGNTIYF. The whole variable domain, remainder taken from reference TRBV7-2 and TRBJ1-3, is GAGVSQSPSNKVTEKGKDVELRCDPISGHTALYWYRQSLGQGLEFLIYFQGNSAPDKSGLPSDRFSAERTGGSVSTLTIQRTQQEDSAVYLCASSSSVSGNTIYFGEGSWLTVV.

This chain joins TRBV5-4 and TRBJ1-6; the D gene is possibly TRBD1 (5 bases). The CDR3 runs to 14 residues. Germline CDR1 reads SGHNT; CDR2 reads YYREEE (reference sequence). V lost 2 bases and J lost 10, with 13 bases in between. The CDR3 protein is CASSFSGDGSPLHF. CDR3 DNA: TGTGCCAGCAGCTTTTCTGGGGACGGATCACCCCTCCACTTT.

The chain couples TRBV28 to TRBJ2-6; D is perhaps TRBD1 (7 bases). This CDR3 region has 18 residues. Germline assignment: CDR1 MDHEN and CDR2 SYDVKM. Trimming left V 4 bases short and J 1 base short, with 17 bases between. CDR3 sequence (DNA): TGTGCCAGCAGTTCATCCCACTCAGGGGGGTCTGGGGCCAACGTCCTGACTTTC. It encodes CASSSSHSGGSGANVLTF. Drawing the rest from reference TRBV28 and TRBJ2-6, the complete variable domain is DVKVTQSSRYLVKRTGEKVFLECVQDMDHENMFWYRQDPGLGLRLIYFSYDVKMKEKGDIPEGYSVSREKKERFSLILESASTNQTSMYLCASSSSHSGGSGANVLTFGAGSRLTVL.

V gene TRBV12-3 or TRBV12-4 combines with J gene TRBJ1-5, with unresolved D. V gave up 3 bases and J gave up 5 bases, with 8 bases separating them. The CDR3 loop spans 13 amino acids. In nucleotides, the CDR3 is TGTGCCAGCAGTTTGGACGAAGATCAGCCCCAGCATTTT. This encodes CASSLDEDQPQHF.

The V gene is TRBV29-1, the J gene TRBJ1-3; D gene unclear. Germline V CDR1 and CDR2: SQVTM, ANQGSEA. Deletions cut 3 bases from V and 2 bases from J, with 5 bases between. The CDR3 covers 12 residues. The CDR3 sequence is CSVEPAGNTIYF. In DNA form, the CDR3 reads TGCAGCGTTGAGCCGGCTGGAAACACCATATATTTT.

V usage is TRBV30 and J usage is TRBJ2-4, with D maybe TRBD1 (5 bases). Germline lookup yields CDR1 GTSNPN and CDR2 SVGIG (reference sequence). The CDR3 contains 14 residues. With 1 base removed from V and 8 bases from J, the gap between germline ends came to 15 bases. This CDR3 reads CAWSEGIGLDIQYF. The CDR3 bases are TGTGCCTGGAGTGAGGGGATAGGGCTCGACATTCAGTACTTC.

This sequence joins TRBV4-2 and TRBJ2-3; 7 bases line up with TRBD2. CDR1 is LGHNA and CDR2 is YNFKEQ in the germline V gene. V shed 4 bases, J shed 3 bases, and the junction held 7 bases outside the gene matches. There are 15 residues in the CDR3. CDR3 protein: CASSPGLVGTDTQYF. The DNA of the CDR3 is TGTGCCAGCAGCCCTGGACTAGTGGGTACAGATACGCAGTATTTT.

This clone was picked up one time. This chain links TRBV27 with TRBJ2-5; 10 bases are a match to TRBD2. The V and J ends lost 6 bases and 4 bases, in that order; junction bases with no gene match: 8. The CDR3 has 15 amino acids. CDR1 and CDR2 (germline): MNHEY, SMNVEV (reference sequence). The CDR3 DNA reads TGTGCCAGCAGCCGGACTAGCGGAAGTGCAGAGACCCAGTACTTC. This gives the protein CASSRTSGSAETQYF.

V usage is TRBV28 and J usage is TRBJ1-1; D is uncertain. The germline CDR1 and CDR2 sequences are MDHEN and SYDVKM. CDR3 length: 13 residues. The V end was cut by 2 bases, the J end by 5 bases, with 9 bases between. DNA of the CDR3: TGTGCCAGCAGTTTACGGGGTAGTACTGAAGCTTTCTTT. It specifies CASSLRGSTEAFF.

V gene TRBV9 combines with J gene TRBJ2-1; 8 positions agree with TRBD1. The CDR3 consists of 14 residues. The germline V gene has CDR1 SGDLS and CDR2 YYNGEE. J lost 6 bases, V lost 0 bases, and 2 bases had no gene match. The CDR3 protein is CASSVGTGLNEQFF. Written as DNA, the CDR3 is TGTGCCAGCAGCGTAGGGACAGGGCTCAATGAGCAGTTCTTC.

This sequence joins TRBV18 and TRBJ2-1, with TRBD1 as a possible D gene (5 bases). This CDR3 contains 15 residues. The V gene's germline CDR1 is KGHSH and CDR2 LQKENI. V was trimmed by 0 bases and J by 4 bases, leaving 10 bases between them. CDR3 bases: TGTGCCAGCTCACCACCGAGGACAAGGTACAATGAGCAGTTCTTC. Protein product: CASSPPRTRYNEQFF.

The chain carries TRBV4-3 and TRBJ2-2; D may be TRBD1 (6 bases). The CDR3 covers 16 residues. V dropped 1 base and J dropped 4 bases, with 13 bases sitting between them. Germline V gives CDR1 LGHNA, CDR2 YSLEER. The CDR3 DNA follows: TGCGCCAGCAGCCAAGCGGGCAGGGGTATCACCGGGGAGCTGTTTTTT. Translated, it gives CASSQAGRGITGELFF.

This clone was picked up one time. The CDR3 loop reads CASSFVKDGYTF. CDR3 sequence (DNA): TGTGCCAGCAGTTTTGTCAAGGATGGCTACACCTTC. The chain links TRBV28 to TRBJ1-2; no definite D call. The V gene's germline CDR1 is MDHEN and CDR2 SYDVKM. Deletions cut 3 bases from V and 6 bases from J, with 8 bases between. The CDR3 is 12 amino acids.

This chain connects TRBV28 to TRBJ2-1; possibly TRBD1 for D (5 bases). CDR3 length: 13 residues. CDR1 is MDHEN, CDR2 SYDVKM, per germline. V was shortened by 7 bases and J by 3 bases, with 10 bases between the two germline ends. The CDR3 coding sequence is TGTGCCAGCATAGACAGAAACTACAATGAGCAGTTCTTC. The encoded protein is CASIDRNYNEQFF.

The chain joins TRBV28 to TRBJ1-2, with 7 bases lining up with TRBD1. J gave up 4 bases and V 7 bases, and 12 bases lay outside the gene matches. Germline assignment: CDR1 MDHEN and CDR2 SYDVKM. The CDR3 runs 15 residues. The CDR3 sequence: CASIRGAGGRYGYTF. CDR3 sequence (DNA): TGTGCCAGCATCCGAGGGGCAGGGGGACGCTATGGCTACACCTTC.

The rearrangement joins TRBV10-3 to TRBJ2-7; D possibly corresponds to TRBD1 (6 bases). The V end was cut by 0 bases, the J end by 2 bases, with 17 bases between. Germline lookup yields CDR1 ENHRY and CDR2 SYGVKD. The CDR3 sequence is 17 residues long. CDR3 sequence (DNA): TGTGCCATCAGTGAGTCGAAGGGGGAAATTGGGGCCTACGAGCAGTACTTC. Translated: CAISESKGEIGAYEQYF.

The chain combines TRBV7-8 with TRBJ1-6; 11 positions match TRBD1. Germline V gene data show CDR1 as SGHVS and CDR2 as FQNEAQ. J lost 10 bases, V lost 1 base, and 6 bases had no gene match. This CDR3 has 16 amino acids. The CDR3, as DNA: TGTGCCAGCAGCTTAGTAGCCGGGACAGGGGGATCACCCCTCCACTTT. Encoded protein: CASSLVAGTGGSPLHF.

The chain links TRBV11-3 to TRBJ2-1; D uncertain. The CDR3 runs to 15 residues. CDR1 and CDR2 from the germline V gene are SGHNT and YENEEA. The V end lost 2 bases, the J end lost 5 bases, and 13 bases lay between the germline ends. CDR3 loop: CASSLLSARDNEQFF. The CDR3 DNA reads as TGTGCCAGCAGCTTATTGTCCGCGAGAGACAATGAGCAGTTCTTC. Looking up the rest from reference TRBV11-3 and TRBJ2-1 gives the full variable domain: EAGVVQSPRYKIIEKKQPVAFWCNPISGHNTLYWYLQNLGQGPELLIRYENEEAVDDSQLPKDRFSAERLKGVDSTLKIQPAELGDSAVYLCASSLLSARDNEQFFGPGTRLTVL.

As DNA, the CDR3 is TGTGCCAGCAGCCCCCGGACAGGGTTTGGGTGGGATGGCTACACCTTC. It specifies CASSPRTGFGWDGYTF. This chain connects TRBV3-1 (or the pseudogene TRBV3-2) to TRBJ1-2, with 8 bases lining up with TRBD1. In germline, CDR1 is LGHDT, CDR2 YNNKEL (reference sequence). This CDR3 has 16 amino acids. The junction had 13 bases not matched to a gene; V was cut back by 4 bases and J by 6 bases.

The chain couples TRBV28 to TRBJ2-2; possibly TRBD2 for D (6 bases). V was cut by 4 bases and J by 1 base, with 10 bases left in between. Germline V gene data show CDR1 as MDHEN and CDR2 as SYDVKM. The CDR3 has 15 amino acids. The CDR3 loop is CASSWRGRNTGELFF. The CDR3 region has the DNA TGTGCCAGCAGTTGGCGGGGCAGGAACACCGGGGAGCTGTTTTTT.

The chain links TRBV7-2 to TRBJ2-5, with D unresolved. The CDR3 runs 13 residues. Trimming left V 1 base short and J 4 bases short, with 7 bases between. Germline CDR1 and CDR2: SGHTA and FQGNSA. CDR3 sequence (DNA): TGTGCCAGCAGCTTAGTATCATCAGAGACCCAGTACTTC. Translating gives CASSLVSSETQYF.

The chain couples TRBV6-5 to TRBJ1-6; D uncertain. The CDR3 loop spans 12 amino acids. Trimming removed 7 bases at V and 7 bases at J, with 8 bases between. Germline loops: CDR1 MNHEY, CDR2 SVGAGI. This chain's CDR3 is CASKTGNSPLHF. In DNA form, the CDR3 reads TGTGCCAGCAAAACGGGGAATTCACCCCTCCACTTT.

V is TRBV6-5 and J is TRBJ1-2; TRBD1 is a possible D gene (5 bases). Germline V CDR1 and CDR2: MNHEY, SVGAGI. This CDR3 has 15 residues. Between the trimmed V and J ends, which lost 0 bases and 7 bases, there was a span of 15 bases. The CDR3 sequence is CASSYSIRVGAGYTF. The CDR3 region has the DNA TGTGCCAGCAGTTACTCGATCAGGGTTGGAGCTGGCTACACCTTC.

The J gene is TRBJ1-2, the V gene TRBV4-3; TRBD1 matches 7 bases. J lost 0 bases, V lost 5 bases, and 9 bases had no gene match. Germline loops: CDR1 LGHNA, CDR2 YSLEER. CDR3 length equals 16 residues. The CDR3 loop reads CASSTNTGTANYGYTF. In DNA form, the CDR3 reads TGCGCCAGCAGCACTAACACCGGGACAGCTAACTATGGCTACACCTTC.

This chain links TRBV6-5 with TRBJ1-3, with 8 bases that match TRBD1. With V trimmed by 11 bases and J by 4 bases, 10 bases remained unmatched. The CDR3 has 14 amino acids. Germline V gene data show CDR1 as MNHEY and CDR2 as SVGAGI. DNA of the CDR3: TGTGCCGGAGACAGGGGTTCGAGAGGAAACACCATATATTTT. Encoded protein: CAGDRGSRGNTIYF.

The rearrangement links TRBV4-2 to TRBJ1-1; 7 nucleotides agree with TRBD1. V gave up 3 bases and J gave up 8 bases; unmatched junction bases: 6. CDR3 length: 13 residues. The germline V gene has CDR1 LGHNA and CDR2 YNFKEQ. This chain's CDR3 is CASSQSDRREAFF. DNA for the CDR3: TGTGCCAGCAGCCAGTCGGACAGGAGAGAAGCTTTCTTT.

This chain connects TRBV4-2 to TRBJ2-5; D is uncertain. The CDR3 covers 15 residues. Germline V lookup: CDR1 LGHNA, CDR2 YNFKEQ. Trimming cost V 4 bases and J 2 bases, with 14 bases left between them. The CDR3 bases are TGTGCCAGCAGCCCGGCGTACCTAGGGCAAGAGACCCAGTACTTC. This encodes CASSPAYLGQETQYF.